Presented here are 15 T cell receptor beta chains from one specimen sequenced in a study of cytomegalovirus exposure and HLA in healthy donors. PCR primers comprised 60 Vbeta and 13 Jbeta primers. Sequencing used immunoSEQ multiplex PCR; TCRdb keeps in-frame clones, though not all of them. The repertoire has 150,000 to 200,000 clones, under 85% of them found once; the top ten carry more than 1.1%. The sequencing input was PBMCs. The receptors were sampled from a woman aged 30 to 39 in good health and CMV-seronegative.

The chain joins TRBV5-1 to TRBJ1-6; no firm D call. The CDR3 consists of 16 residues. V dropped 0 bases and J dropped 3 bases, with 10 bases sitting between them. Germline V gene sequence: CDR1 SGHRS, CDR2 YFSETQ. The CDR3 region has the DNA TGCGCCAGCAGCTTGGAACAGCCACTCTATAATTCACCCCTCCACTTT. It yields the protein CASSLEQPLYNSPLHF.

The chain recombines TRBV9 with TRBJ2-5, with D maybe TRBD2 (5 bases). Germline CDR1 SGDLS, CDR2 YYNGEE. V shed 0 bases and J shed 5 bases, with 14 bases lying between them. The CDR3 covers 15 residues. CDR3 loop: CASSVVASTYETQYF. The CDR3 DNA sequence: TGTGCCAGCAGCGTAGTGGCTAGCACGTATGAGACCCAGTACTTC.

V gene TRBV19 combines with J gene TRBJ2-1; TRBD2 might be the D (5 bases). With 0 bases removed from V and 9 bases from J, the gap between germline ends came to 9 bases. CDR3 length equals 13 residues. CDR1 and CDR2 from the germline V gene are LNHDA and SQIVND (reference sequence). The CDR3 bases are TGTGCCAGTAGTATAGAGGGAGCTTTTGAGCAGTTCTTC. Its protein product is CASSIEGAFEQFF.

The chain combines TRBV30 with TRBJ1-5; tentatively, D is TRBD1 (6 bases). The CDR3 is made up of 14 amino acids. Trimming removed 0 bases from V and 5 bases from J, with 11 bases in between. From germline, CDR1 is GTSNPN and CDR2 SVGIG (reference sequence). The CDR3 here is CAWSVGTPYQPQHF. For the CDR3, the DNA is TGTGCCTGGAGTGTAGGGACACCTTATCAGCCCCAGCATTTT.

This rearrangement joins TRBV7-5 to TRBJ2-4; the table gives TRBD1 as D, unverified against the DNA. TRBV7-5 is given as a pseudogene. The CDR3 length is 20 residues. In nucleotides, the CDR3 is TGTGTCAGAAGCTCAGTTAGGACAGGGCGTAGATCTGGGGCCAAAAACATTCAGTACTTC. Translated: CVRSSVRTGRRSGAKNIQYF.

This chain connects TRBV7-9 to TRBJ1-1; 8 bases map to TRBD1. The length of the CDR3 is 12 residues. With V trimmed by 11 bases and J by 1 base, 3 bases remained unmatched. Germline CDR1 reads SEHNR; CDR2 reads FQNEAQ (reference sequence). CDR3 sequence (DNA): TGTGCCGGCGGACAGGGGAACACTGAAGCTTTCTTT. Protein product: CAGGQGNTEAFF.

This clone has just one count. The chain has TRBV5-5 and TRBJ1-4, with D perhaps TRBD1 (5 bases). CDR3 length: 15 amino acids. The germline V gene has CDR1 SGHKS and CDR2 YYEKEE (reference sequence). Between the trimmed V and J ends, which lost 2 bases and 8 bases, there was a span of 16 bases. In nucleotides, the CDR3 is TGTGCCAGCAGCTTTGTCCCTGGGGCAGGGGAAAAACTGTTTTTT. Its protein product is CASSFVPGAGEKLFF.

This clone was seen a few times. The chain is built from TRBV5-4 and TRBJ1-6; D is ambiguous. V was pared by 4 bases and J by 10 bases, with 15 bases between. The CDR3 contains 14 residues. Germline V lookup: CDR1 SGHNT, CDR2 YYREEE (reference sequence). Written as DNA, the CDR3 is TGTGCCAGCAGCCTACCGGGGAGGGAATCACCCCTCCACTTT. Translation: CASSLPGRESPLHF.

J is TRBJ2-1 and V is TRBV5-4, with TRBD2 matching over 8 bases. Losses at the gene ends were 2 bases for V and 2 bases for J; bases not matched to a gene: 6. Looked up from germline, CDR1 is SGHNT and CDR2 is YYREEE (reference sequence). The CDR3 spans 16 residues. The CDR3: CASSLRRGATYNEQFF. The CDR3 DNA reads TGTGCCAGCAGCTTAAGGCGGGGGGCGACCTACAATGAGCAGTTCTTC.

The chain joins TRBV5-4 to TRBJ2-2, with 8 positions matching TRBD2. V gave up 5 bases and J gave up 7 bases; unmatched junction bases: 10. There are 15 residues in the CDR3. CDR1 SGHNT and CDR2 YYREEE come from the germline V gene (reference sequence). CDR3 sequence: CASRWVGGANGELFF. CDR3 nucleotides: TGTGCCAGCAGATGGGTCGGGGGGGCAAACGGGGAGCTGTTTTTT.

V and J are TRBV2 and TRBJ1-2; the D is unclear. Trimming cost V 7 bases and J 2 bases, with 11 bases left between them. CDR3 length: 13 residues. Per the germline V gene, CDR1 is SNHLY and CDR2 is FYNNEI. The CDR3 DNA reads TGTGCCAGCATCCTAAGGGAGAACTATGGCTACACCTTC. As protein: CASILRENYGYTF.

The chain couples TRBV27 to TRBJ1-2; 9 positions match TRBD1. CDR1 is MNHEY, CDR2 SMNVEV, per germline (reference sequence). The CDR3 extends over 17 amino acids. V was pared by 6 bases and J by 8 bases, with 19 bases of the junction left unmatched. The chain's CDR3 is CASRRSGPGQGKGGYTF. The DNA for the CDR3 is TGTGCCAGCAGAAGGAGCGGTCCGGGACAGGGTAAAGGGGGCTACACCTTC.

The chain combines TRBV18 with TRBJ2-5, with D tentatively TRBD1 (5 bases). The DNA end favors TRBJ2-7, so the J call may be wrong. The CDR3 length is 14 residues. Looked up from germline, CDR1 is KGHSH and CDR2 is LQKENI. CDR3 sequence (DNA): TGTGCCAGCTCACCACCGACAGACAAATACGAGCAGTACTTC. This sequence encodes CASSPPTDKYEQYF.

The V and J genes are TRBV11-1 and TRBJ2-1, with 9 bases aligning to TRBD1. The V gene end was trimmed by 5 bases and the J gene end by 7 bases; junction bases not matched to a gene: 12. Germline assignment: CDR1 SGHAT and CDR2 FQDESV (reference sequence). CDR3 size: 16 residues. CDR3 sequence (DNA): TGTGCCAGCAGCAATTATGACAGGGGGGTAGGGAATGAGCAGTTCTTC. Translating it yields CASSNYDRGVGNEQFF.

To note about this clone: Different DNA sequences within this sample yield the same CDR3. V gene TRBV7-9 combines with J gene TRBJ1-6; D unresolved. Trimming pared 1 base from V and 4 bases from J, leaving 5 bases between. Germline CDR1 and CDR2: SEHNR and FQNEAQ (reference sequence). The CDR3 has 14 residues. The DNA of the CDR3 is TGTGCCAGCAGCTTAGAACAGTATAATTCACCCCTCCACTTT. This sequence encodes CASSLEQYNSPLHF.